This record looks at one TCR beta chain sequence and its context. Germline assignment: CDR1 SQVTM and CDR2 ANQGSEA. V lost 1 base and J 1 base, leaving 13 bases between the germline ends. The CDR3 runs 15 residues. This specimen comes from a study of shared clonotypes between healthy human individuals. Researchers partitioned CD4+ cells into CD45RA+ naive and CD45RA-negative memory subsets. Libraries were prepared by immunoSEQ multiplex PCR; TCRdb keeps only in-frame clonotypes and omits some of them. The sample holds 650,000 to 750,000 clones, about two thirds seen once. The sequenced sample consisted of memory CD4+ T cells sorted from blood. Stated subset: CD45RA-negative fraction. The receptor was derived from a woman aged 25 to 39 in good health. V is TRBV29-1 and J is TRBJ2-5, with a weak D call TRBD1 (6 bases). In DNA form, the CDR3 reads TGCAGCGTTGAAGGGACGACAGGAATCCAAGAGACCCAGTACTTC. It is translated as CSVEGTTGIQETQYF.